These 5 T cell receptor beta chains share one sample of origin, sequenced in a study of shared clonotypes between healthy human individuals. Assay: immunoSEQ multiplex PCR; the TCRdb copy retains only in-frame clones and omits some. In the table there are 490,000 or so clones, 65% to 80% of which are singletons. Sequencing was performed on PBMCs. The receptors were gathered from a woman in her thirties or forties in good health. Some clones in this sample may be carry-over from other donors' samples.

The CDR3 coding sequence is TGCAGCGTCTTCAGGGGGGGCTACGAGCAGTACTTC. It codes for CSVFRGGYEQYF. This chain connects TRBV29-1 to TRBJ2-7; either TRBD1 or TRBD2 may fit D (7 bases each). The CDR3 runs 12 residues. V lost 6 bases and J 3 bases, leaving 12 bases between the germline ends. Germline assignment: CDR1 SQVTM and CDR2 ANQGSEA.

The rearrangement joins TRBV19 to TRBJ2-5; a possible D gene is TRBD1 (5 bases). V shed 1 base and J shed 5 bases, with 11 bases lying between them. The V gene's germline CDR1 is LNHDA and CDR2 SQIVND (reference sequence). There are 14 residues in the CDR3. The CDR3 coding sequence is TGTGCCAGTAGTATAGGTCAGGGCTGGGAGACCCAGTACTTC. Its protein is CASSIGQGWETQYF.

CDR3 bases: TGCGCCAGCAGCTTGAGTCCGGCTAATCCTTACGAGCAGTACTTC. It specifies CASSLSPANPYEQYF. The gene calls are TRBV5-1 and TRBJ2-7; D not certain. Trimming left V 1 base short and J 4 bases short, with 15 bases between. The length of the CDR3 is 15 residues. The germline V gene has CDR1 SGHRS and CDR2 YFSETQ. The whole variable domain, filled in from reference TRBV5-1 and TRBJ2-7, reads KAGVTQTPRYLIKTRGQQVTLSCSPISGHRSVSWYQQTPGQGLQFLFEYFSETQRNKGNFPGRFSGRQFSNSRSEMNVSTLELGDSALYLCASSLSPANPYEQYFGPGTRLTVT.

The J gene is TRBJ2-3, the V gene TRBV6-4, with 8 bases identical to TRBD2. Losses at the gene ends were 5 bases for V and 2 bases for J; bases not matched to a gene: 6. Germline lookup yields CDR1 MRHNA and CDR2 SNTAGT. This CDR3 contains 15 residues. CDR3 in amino acids: CASSYGREATDTQYF. CDR3 nucleotides: TGTGCCAGCAGTTATGGGCGGGAGGCCACAGATACGCAGTATTTT.

The rearrangement uses TRBV5-1 and TRBJ1-1; perhaps TRBD1 as D (5 bases). Germline values: CDR1 SGHRS, CDR2 YFSETQ. The V and J ends lost 3 bases and 7 bases respectively, with 13 bases between them. The CDR3 contains 13 residues. DNA for the CDR3: TGCGCCAGCAGCTCAGGGATTCTCCTTGAAGCTTTCTTT. Its protein product is CASSSGILLEAFF.